A single sample is the source of the 2 T cell receptor beta chains below, sequenced in a study of CD8+CD57+ T cells in acquired aplastic anemia. Study-wide results and caveats: Measurement in patients showed lower diversity in CD8+CD57+ cells than in total CD4+ and CD8+ pools.

These receptors are not linked to any known antigen. By flow cytometry, patients selected for sequencing had shown an expansion of CD8+CD57+ cells. TCR beta VDJ and CDR3 were profiled, and genomic DNA was the template. Each CDR3 protein is one row after TCRdb ran MiXCR on the reads. The sample yields around 21,000 distinct CDR3 sequences, about 40% seen once. Specimen: CD8+CD57+ T cells sorted from PBMCs. Subset meaning: bead-enriched CD8+CD57+ effector memory T cells from SAA patients. The receptors here all came from a human donor with aplastic anemia.

This clonotype was counted only a few times. This chain uses TRBV12-3 or TRBV12-4 with TRBJ2-7; D remains ambiguous. This CDR3 comprises 14 residues. V lost 3 bases, J lost 4 bases, and 13 bases lay in between. CDR3 amino acids: CASSFARRTYEQYV. The CDR3 region has the DNA TGTGCCAGCAGTTTTGCCAGGAGAACTTACGAGCAGTACGTC.

This clonotype appeared a few times. The chain joins TRBV30 to TRBJ2-7; D possibly matches TRBD1 or TRBD2 (5 bases each). CDR3 length: 13 residues. Trimming shortened V by 0 bases and J by 6 bases, and 12 bases separated the two germline ends. The germline V gene encodes CDR1 GTSNPN and CDR2 SVGIG (reference sequence). The CDR3 sequence is CAWSVLGPGEQYF. The CDR3 DNA reads as TGTGCCTGGAGTGTACTGGGACCTGGCGAGCAGTACTTC.